This T cell receptor beta chain was sequenced in a study of T cell clonality in common variable immunodeficiency. Whole-study results and caveats: Common variable immunodeficiency TCR beta sequences reportedly had fewer deletions and N-nucleotide insertions.

Here immunoSEQ multiplex PCR was the method, and the copy in TCRdb shows in-frame clones only, minus some. The data show approximately 16,000 clones, with none appearing a single time. In its sample, this clone was seen many times. What it binds is not known. Patients had low serum IgG, IgA and/or IgM and specific antibody deficiency. This sequence was found in a human donor with common variable immunodeficiency. The sequenced material came from peripheral blood mononuclear cells.

The covered CDR3 bases are TGCAGTGCTGGTAGCACTGAA. This translates into CSAGSTE. In full, the CDR3 is CSAGSTEAFF. The gene calls are TRBV20-1 and TRBJ1-1; D is ambiguous. The sequence runs out 3 residues before the end of the CDR3; the remainder is reconstructed from the germline J gene. V was pared by 5 bases and J by 4 bases, with 5 bases between. The CDR3 has 10 residues. Germline V gene sequence: CDR1 DFQATT, CDR2 SNEGSKA (reference sequence).